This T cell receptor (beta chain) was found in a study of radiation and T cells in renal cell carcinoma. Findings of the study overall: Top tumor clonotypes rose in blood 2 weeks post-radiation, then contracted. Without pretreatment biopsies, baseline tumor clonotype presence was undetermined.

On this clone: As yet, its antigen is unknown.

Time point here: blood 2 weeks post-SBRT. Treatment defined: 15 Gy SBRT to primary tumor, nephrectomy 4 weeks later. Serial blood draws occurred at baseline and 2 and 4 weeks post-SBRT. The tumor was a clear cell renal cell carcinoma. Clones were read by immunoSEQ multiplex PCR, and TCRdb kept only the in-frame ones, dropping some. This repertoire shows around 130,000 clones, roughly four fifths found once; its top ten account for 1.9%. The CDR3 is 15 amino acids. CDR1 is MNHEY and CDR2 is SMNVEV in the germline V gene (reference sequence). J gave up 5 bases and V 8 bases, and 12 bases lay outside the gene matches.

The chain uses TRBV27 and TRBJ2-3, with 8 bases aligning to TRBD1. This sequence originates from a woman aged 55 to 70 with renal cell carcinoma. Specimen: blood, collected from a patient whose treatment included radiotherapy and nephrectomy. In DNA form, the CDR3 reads TGTGCCAGCTCCTTCGCCAGGGGGCAGGGAGATACGCAGTATTTT. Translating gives CASSFARGQGDTQYF.